The sequence of this T cell receptor (beta chain) was determined in a study of regulatory T cells in long-lasting Graves disease. Broader study findings: Authors noted too few samples as a limitation.

Documented time point: newly diagnosed GD, antithyroid drugs for less than 3 months. RNA isolated from PBMCs was used to make the TCR library. This clonotype was seen many times. Its matching antigen is unknown. Trimming removed 4 bases from V and 8 bases from J; junction bases left unmatched: 10. The CDR3 is 16 amino acids. Per germline, CDR1 GTSNPN and CDR2 SVGIG (reference sequence). According to the study, TCR beta libraries were built with iRepertoire HTBI primers and CDR3-region Arm-PCR. TCRdb re-called the multiplex PCR reads with MiXCR, one entry per CDR3 protein. The table lists about 560,000 distinct CDR3 sequences, roughly 16% of them singletons. The same data also went into a second study, on T cells in Graves' hyperthyroidism and ophthalmopathy.

The receptor was derived from a man between 18 and 35 years old with Graves disease. This specimen consisted of peripheral blood mononuclear cells (PBMCs), obtained at new diagnosis, from a patient treated with antithyroid drugs. V usage is TRBV30 and J usage is TRBJ2-1; 14 positions match TRBD2. The CDR3 nucleotides read TGTGCCTGGAATCGGGGGACTAGCGGGAGAGATCATGAGCAGTTCTTC. Protein product: CAWNRGTSGRDHEQFF.